This T cell receptor (beta chain) was sequenced during a study of cytomegalovirus exposure and HLA in healthy donors (dated by TCRdb to about 2017). Regarding the complete study: According to an earlier analysis of several hundred of the donors, about 179 million T cells yielded roughly 110 million unique TCR beta sequences and more than 250 Gb of sequence data. Roughly 5 DR-DQ haplotypes were treated as single units for association and clustering because of strong linkage in the cohort. A later analysis re-analyzed previously published TCR beta repertoires from about 730 donors and added high-resolution HLA genotyping to study TCR occurrence patterns. All discovery cohort repertoires had been generated using a single sequencing platform. An early release that covered 640 HLA-typed donors contained approximately 300 gigabases of sequencing data and tens of millions of unique TCR sequences. An earlier analysis of approximately 500 of the donors applied high-throughput TCR beta sequencing to assess whether each TCR beta V gene segment acted as functional or pseudogenic. High-throughput TCR immunosequencing, statistical association of individual TCRs with disease status, and machine learning were combined to predict cytomegalovirus infection status. The study aimed to test whether cataloging public T cell receptors could reveal signatures of past pathogen exposure. Using immunosequencing, the study profiled T cell repertoires from 500 to 800 subjects and related those repertoires to cytomegalovirus serostatus. In addition to the first cohort of approximately 670 subjects, a separate validation cohort of 120 different subjects was used. Donor age, sex, ethnicity and CMV serostatus were collected together with the repertoire data. Rather than using new phenotypic data, the later analysis identified candidate immune exposures from TCR beta sequences and from how often those sequences occurred across donors. Across approximately 420 genotyped donors of the cohort, an average of roughly 250,000 unique TCR beta nucleotide sequences per donor were sequenced, and approximately 17% of those sequences were non-productive. A later genetic analysis used genome-wide SNP genotypes for about 65% of the roughly 700 donors, treating that subset as a discovery cohort. Both class I and class II loci were covered by HLA typing, at four-digit resolution. Typing coverage varied by locus: about 629-630 donors for A, B, C, DRB1 and DQB1; roughly 510 for DQA1; nearly 610 for DPA1; 400 to 480 for DPB1. The genetic ancestry cluster associated with self-reported Caucasian donors included around 76% of the 398 genotyped donors.

The research as a whole found: According to a later analysis, TCR association rates differed among HLA loci, with DRB1 alleles showing the most associated TCRs and HLA-C alleles showing the fewest. In both the original and validation cohorts, the classifier was reported to diagnose cytomegalovirus status with high specificity and sensitivity. When HLA alleles, especially DR and DQ, strongly co-occurred, attributing TCR associations to individual alleles was difficult. A further reported finding was that TCR beta sequences accurately predicted the HLA-A and HLA-B alleles for most subjects in the first cohort. In a later genetic analysis, fewer N-insertions in productive TCRs were reported among donors in an Asian-associated ancestry cluster than the roughly 670-donor mean. HLA typing was unavailable for some donors at each locus, so association tests used only the typed subset. The authors suggested that the approach could potentially be extended to other disease states and immunological phenotypes. Presence/absence analyses assumed roughly uniform sequencing depth across donors, an assumption that may not hold. Several of the top co-occurrence clusters appeared to be linked to parvovirus B19, influenza, CMV and Epstein-Barr virus, according to a later analysis. In a later analysis, around 15,000 TCR beta sequences were associated with specific HLA alleles at a false discovery rate of 0.05. The study listed around 160 TCR beta chains as associated with cytomegalovirus. In a later analysis, HLA-associated TCR beta chains showed more clonal expansion and lower generation probabilities than non-associated chains that were equally common. For the cohort, immune exposure information was limited to CMV serostatus. Across donors, most TCR sequences were observed very rarely, whereas some public TCRs were present in many individuals. Correlated functional status among segregating V segments might be attributable to linkage disequilibrium, but an unknown experimental factor could not be ruled out. A cluster of highly shared sequence variants was judged likely to be a technical artifact of the sequencing pipeline. In vitro tests confirmed that a few of the cytomegalovirus-associated TCR beta chains recognize cytomegalovirus antigens. Around 16 rarely observed V segments, including chromosome 9 orphons, were excluded from the earlier analysis of approximately 500 of the donors because counts were too low. A later genetic analysis associated a missense DCLRE1C variant with V-gene and J-gene trimming of TCR beta chains, and an independent cohort replicated the association. An earlier analysis of some 560 of the donors showed that most TCR beta V segments appeared in productive rearrangements either about 87% or about 30% of the time, which broadly matched IMGT annotations. Because the 87-base-pair reads could not distinguish some IMGT-functional V segments, including TRBV6-2 and TRBV6-3, those segments were excluded. A later analysis found that most CMV-associated TCR beta chains appeared HLA-restricted, with HLA associations seemingly driven largely by CMV exposure. Only TCR beta chains were sequenced in this cohort, and the absence of alpha or paired-chain data limited detectable features.

The cohort comprised under 700 healthy bone marrow donors. At the time of sampling, every cohort member was nominally healthy, though immune exposures that went unrecorded were likely present. The donor was CMV seronegative and belonged to the group of 350 or so seronegative cohort members. Every donor gave a peripheral blood sample, and the peripheral blood mononuclear cells from that sample were used for TCR beta sequencing. The Qiagen DNeasy Blood Extraction Kit was used to extract genomic DNA from the blood cell samples. Per the germline V gene, SGHDT is the CDR1 and YYEEEE is the CDR2. The trim is 0 bases for V and 2 bases for J, with a gap of 9 bases between the germline ends. Inclusive of the bounding cysteine and phenylalanine, the CDR3 is 15 residues long. Only the CDR3 part of the read is kept: 45 bases, read in frame from the first base. This clone was counted only a few times. It has no known antigen specificity. No much larger clonotype is one base removed from it; base qualities were not supplied.

Library generation was performed with the immunoSEQ multiplex PCR assay. For the multiplex PCR, a mixture combining 60 forward primers for TCR Vbeta segments and 13 reverse primers for TCR Jbeta segments was used. The CDR3 region of rearranged TCR beta genes was amplified from genomic DNA with a multiplex PCR assay. Amplified TCR beta libraries were sequenced as 87-base-pair reads on the Illumina HiSeq System. The original pipeline was this. Across the 500 to 700 repertoires, a later analysis counted 60 million to 90 million unique TCR beta chains, some 11 million of which were shared by at least two donors. Raw reads were error-corrected and collapsed into unique sequences by a nearest-neighbor algorithm in which closely related sequences were merged to remove PCR and sequencing errors. To assign V, D and J gene segments, CDR3 sequences were aligned to IMGT reference sequences. For a sequence to be retained, a match of at least six nucleotides to both a V gene segment and a J gene segment was required. A rearrangement counted as productive if the CDR3 had no stop codons and remained in frame with V and J, and every other rearrangement counted as non-productive. CDR3 was defined according to IMGT convention as the region running from the second conserved V-encoded cysteine to the conserved J-encoded phenylalanine. Sequences without an unambiguous match to a single V gene segment were excluded from the earlier analysis of about 630 of the donors. In an earlier analysis of several hundred of the donors, V segments were called functional above 56.7% productive rearrangements and were called segregating when the between-donor standard deviation exceeded 5%. A statistical classification framework was developed to diagnose cytomegalovirus status using the catalog of TCR beta chain sequences. In a later analysis, V and J genes were assigned by comparing TCR nucleotide sequences against IMGT/GENE-DB human TR gene sequences. In a later analysis, CDR3 sequences and most-parsimonious VDJ recombination scenarios were assigned using the TCRdist pipeline. In a later analysis, every TCR beta chain was defined by the combination of its CDR3 amino acid sequence and its V-gene family, and reads without a unique V-gene family were dropped. A later analysis removed 550 to 700 highly shared, low-generation-probability nucleotide sequences to deal with suspected cross-contamination and a sequencing artifact. For each public chain, a later analysis derived a clonal expansion index from normalized ranks of inferred template counts within each repertoire. Generation probabilities in a later analysis came from a VDJ recombination model fitted to out-of-frame rearrangements, and those results were checked against IGoR. Hypergeometric tests were used in a later analysis to score TCR-TCR, TCR-HLA and TCR-CMV co-occurrence, with a repertoire-size bias correction applied to the TCR pairs. A later analysis estimated false discovery rates by permuting HLA or CMV assignments 20 times. In a later analysis, co-occurring TCRs were grouped with DBSCAN, and TCRdist sequence similarity was added when clustering was performed within HLA-allele-positive subsets. Repertoires with fewer than 30,000 or more than 120,000 public chains, plus five repertoires with anomalous nucleotide sharing, were excluded from co-occurrence clustering. TCRdb carries this immuneACCESS record with in-frame sequences only. Its versions omit some clonotypes, under half of them owing to an unresolved V gene in the studies checked, with the rest unexplained. V and J calls and clone size are those listed in that table; D and trimming were worked out from the DNA. In all, the sample holds roughly 200,000 clones, and 75% to 90% of those were seen once. Of the sample, approximately 1.1% is held by the ten largest clones.

The chain couples TRBV5-6 to TRBJ1-5; the D gene identity is not certain. This clonotype was obtained from a boy aged 2 to 10 in good health and CMV-seronegative. What was sequenced was PBMCs. The CDR3 is CASSLASAGNQPQHF. The nucleotide sequence is TGTGCCAGCAGCTTGGCCTCGGCGGGCAATCAGCCCCAGCATTTT.